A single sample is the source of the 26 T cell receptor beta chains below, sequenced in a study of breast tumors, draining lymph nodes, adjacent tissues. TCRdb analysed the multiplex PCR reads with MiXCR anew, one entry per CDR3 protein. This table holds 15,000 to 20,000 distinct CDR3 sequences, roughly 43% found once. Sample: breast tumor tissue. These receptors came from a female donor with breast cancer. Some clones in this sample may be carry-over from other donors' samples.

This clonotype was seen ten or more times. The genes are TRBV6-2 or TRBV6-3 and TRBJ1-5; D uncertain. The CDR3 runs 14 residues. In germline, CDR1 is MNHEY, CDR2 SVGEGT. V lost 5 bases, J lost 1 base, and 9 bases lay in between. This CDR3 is CASSRLGSNQPQHF. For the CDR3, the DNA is TGTGCCAGCAGTCGGTTAGGGAGCAATCAGCCCCAGCATTTT.

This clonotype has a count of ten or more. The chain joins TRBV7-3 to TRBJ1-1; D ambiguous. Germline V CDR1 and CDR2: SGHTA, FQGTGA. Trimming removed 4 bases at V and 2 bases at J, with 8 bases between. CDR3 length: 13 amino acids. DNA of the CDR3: TGTGCCAGCAGCTCTTTGGTCAACACTGAAGCTTTCTTT. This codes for CASSSLVNTEAFF.

The CDR3: CASSRDRWRVSSDYTF. The CDR3 nucleotides read TGCGCCAGCAGCCGGGACAGGTGGCGAGTATCAAGTGACTACACCTTC. The rearrangement uses TRBV4-3 and TRBJ1-2; 8 positions match TRBD1. CDR3 length equals 16 residues. From germline, CDR1 is LGHNA and CDR2 YSLEER. V gave up 4 bases and J gave up 10 bases; unmatched junction bases: 17.

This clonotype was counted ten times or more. The CDR3 reads CASSHTVNYEQYF. The CDR3 DNA follows: TGTGCCAGCAGCCACACGGTCAACTACGAGCAGTACTTC. The chain couples TRBV3-2 to TRBJ2-7. TRBV3-2 is annotated as a pseudogene. CDR3 length equals 13 residues.

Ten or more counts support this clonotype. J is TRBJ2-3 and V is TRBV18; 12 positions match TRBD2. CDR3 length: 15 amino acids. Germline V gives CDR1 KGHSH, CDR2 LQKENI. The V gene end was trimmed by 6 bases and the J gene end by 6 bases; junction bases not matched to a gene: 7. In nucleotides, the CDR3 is TGTGCCAGCTCCCCCACGGGACTAGCGGGTGATACGCAGTATTTT. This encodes CASSPTGLAGDTQYF.

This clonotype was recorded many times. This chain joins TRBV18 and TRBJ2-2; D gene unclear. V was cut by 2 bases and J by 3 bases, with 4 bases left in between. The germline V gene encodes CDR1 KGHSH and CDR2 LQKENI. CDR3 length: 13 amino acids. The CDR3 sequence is CASSPSHTGELFF. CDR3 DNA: TGTGCCAGCTCACCAAGTCACACCGGGGAGCTGTTTTTT.

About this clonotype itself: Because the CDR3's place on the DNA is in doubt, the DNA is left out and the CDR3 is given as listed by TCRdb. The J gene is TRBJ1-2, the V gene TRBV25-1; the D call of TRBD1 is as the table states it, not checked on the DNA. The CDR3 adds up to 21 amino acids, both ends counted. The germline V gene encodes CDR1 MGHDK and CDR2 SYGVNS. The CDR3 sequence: CASSRSYNEQFFGPGPNGYTF.

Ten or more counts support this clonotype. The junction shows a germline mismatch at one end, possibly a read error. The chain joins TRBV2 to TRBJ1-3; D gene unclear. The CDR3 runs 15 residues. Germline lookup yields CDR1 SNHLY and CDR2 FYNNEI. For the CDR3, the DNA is TGTGCCAGCAGTGAATGGCGGGCCTCTGGAGACACCATATATTTT. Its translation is CASSEWRASGDTIYF.

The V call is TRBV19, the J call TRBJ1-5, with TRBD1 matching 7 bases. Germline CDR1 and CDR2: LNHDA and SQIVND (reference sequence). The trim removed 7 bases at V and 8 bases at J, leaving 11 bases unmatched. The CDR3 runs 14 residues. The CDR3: CASTDREGHKPQHF. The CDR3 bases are TGTGCCAGTACTGACAGGGAGGGTCACAAGCCCCAGCATTTT.

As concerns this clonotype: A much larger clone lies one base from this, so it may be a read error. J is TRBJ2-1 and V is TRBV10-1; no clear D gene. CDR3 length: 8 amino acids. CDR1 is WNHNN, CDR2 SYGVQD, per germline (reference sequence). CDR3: CASSEESF. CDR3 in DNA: TGCGCCAGCAGTGAAGAGTCCTTC.

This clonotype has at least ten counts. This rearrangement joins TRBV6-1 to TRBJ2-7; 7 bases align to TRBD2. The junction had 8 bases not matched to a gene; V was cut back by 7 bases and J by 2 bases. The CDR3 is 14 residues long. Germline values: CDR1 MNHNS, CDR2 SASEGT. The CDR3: CASKPGGGPYEQYF. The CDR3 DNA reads TGTGCCAGCAAGCCGGGGGGAGGGCCCTACGAGCAGTACTTC.

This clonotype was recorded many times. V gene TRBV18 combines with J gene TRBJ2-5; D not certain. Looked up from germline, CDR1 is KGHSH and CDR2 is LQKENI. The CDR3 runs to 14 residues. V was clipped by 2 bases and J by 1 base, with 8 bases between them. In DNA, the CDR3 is TGTGCCAGCTCACCAGGCCGCAGCCAAGAGACCCAGTACTTC. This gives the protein CASSPGRSQETQYF. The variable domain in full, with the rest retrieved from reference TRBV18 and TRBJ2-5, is NAGVMQNPRHLVRRRGQEARLRCSPMKGHSHVYWYRQLPEEGLKFMVYLQKENIIDESGMPKERFSAEFPKEGPSILRIQQVVRGDSAAYFCASSPGRSQETQYFGPGTRLLVL.

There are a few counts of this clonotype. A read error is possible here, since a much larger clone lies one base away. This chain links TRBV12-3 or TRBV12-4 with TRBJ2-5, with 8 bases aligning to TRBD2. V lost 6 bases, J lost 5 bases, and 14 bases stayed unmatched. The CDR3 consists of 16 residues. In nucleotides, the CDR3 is TGTGCCAGCAGCAACGCCCAGGGACTAGTGGTGGAGACCCAGTACTTC. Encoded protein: CASSNAQGLVVETQYF.

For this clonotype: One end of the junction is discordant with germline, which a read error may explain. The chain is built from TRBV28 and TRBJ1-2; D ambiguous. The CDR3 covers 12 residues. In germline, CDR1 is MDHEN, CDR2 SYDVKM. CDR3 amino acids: CASSFGPGFSNF. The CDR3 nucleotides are TGTGCCAGCAGCTTCGGACCGGGCTTTTCAAACTTC.

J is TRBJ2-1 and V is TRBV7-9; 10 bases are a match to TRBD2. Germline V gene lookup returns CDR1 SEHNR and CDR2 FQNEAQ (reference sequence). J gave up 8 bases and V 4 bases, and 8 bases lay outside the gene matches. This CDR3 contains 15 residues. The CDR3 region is CASSSPSGSLDEQFF. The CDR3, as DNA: TGTGCCAGCAGCTCTCCTAGCGGGAGTTTGGATGAGCAGTTCTTC.

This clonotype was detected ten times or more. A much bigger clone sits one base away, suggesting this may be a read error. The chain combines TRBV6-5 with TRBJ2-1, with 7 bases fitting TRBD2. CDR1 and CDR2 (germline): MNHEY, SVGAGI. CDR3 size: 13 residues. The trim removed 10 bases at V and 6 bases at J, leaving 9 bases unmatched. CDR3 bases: TGTGCCACCGGGCCTAGCGGAATCAATGAGCAGTTCTTC. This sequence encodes CATGPSGINEQFF.

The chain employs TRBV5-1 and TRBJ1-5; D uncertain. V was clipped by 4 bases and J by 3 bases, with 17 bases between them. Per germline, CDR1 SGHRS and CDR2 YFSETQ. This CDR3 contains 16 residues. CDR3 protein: CASSAAPIGINQPQHF. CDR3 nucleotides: TGCGCCAGCAGCGCCGCCCCGATAGGCATCAATCAGCCCCAGCATTTT.

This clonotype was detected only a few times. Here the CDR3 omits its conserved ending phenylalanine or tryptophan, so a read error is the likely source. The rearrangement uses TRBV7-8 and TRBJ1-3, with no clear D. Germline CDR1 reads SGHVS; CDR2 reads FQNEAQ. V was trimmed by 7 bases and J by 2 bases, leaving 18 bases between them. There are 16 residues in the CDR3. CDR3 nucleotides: TGTGCCAGCACCGGGTCCACGACATGCGCTGGAAACACCATATATTCT. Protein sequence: CASTGSTTCAGNTIYS.

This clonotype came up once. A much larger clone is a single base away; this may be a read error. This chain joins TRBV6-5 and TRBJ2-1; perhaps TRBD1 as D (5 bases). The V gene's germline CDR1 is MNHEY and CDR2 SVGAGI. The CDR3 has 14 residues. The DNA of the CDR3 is TGTGCCAGCAGTTACTCGGGGCGGTACAATGAGCACTTCTTC. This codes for CASSYSGRYNEHFF.

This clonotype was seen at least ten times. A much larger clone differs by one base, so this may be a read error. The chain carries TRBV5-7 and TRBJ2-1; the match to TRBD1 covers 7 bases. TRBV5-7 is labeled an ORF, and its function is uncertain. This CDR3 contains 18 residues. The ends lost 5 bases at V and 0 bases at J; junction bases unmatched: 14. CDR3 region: CASRRDSPGACSYNEQFF. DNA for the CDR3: TGTGCCAGCAGACGGGACAGTCCAGGGGCTTGCTCCTACAATGAGCAGTTCTTC.

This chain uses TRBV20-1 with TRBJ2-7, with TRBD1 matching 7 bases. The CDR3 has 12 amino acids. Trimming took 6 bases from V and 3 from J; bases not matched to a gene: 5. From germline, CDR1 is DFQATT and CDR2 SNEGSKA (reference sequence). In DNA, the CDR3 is TGCAGTGCGCTCCGGGACAGCTACGAGCAGTACTTC. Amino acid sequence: CSALRDSYEQYF.

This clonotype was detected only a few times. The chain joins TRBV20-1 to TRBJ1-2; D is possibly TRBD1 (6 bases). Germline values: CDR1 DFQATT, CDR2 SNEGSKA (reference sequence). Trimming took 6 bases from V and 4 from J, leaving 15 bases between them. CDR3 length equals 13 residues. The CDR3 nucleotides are TGCAGTGCGGGGACCACAGGGTCCTATGGCTACACCTTC. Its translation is CSAGTTGSYGYTF.

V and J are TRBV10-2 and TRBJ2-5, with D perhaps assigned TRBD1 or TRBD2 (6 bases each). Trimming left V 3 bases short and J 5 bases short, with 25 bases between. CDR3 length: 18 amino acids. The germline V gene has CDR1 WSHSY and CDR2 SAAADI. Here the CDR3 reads CASSDGGGLTGGTETQYF. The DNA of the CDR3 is TGCGCCAGCAGTGACGGTGGGGGGCTCACTGGCGGGACGGAGACCCAGTACTTC.

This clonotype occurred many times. CDR3 coding DNA: TGCGCCAGCAGGGACAGCTACGAGCAGTACTTC. Translation: CASRDSYEQYF. This chain links TRBV10-2 with TRBJ2-7; TRBD1 is a possible D gene (6 bases). Trimming took 6 bases from V and 3 from J, leaving 6 bases between them. Germline V gene lookup returns CDR1 WSHSY and CDR2 SAAADI. This CDR3 region has 11 residues.

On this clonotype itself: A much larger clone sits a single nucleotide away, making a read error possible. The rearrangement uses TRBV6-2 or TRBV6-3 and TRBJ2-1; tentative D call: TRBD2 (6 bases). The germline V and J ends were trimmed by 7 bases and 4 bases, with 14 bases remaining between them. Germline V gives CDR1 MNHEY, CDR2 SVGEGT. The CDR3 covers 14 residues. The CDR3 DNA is TGTGCCAGCACGCGGGCTAGCGCTTACAATGAGCAGTTCTTC. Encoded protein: CASTRASAYNEQFF.

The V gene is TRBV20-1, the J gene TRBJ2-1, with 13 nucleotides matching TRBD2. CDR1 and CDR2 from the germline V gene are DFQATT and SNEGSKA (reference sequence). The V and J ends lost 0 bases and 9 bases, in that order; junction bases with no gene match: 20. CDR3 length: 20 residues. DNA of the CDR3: TGCAGTGCTAGAGATCGGCGGACTAGCGGGAGTAGAATAAGTCGATCTGAGCAGTTCTTC. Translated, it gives CSARDRRTSGSRISRSEQFF.